This T cell receptor beta chain stems from a study of vaccination and CD4 T cells after COVID-19. With the Oncomine TCR Beta short-read assay, DNA from cultured CD4+ T cells was sequenced. In TCRdb, the PCR reads were re-called with MiXCR into one record per CDR3 protein. This sample carries 20,000 or so distinct CDR3 sequences, roughly 38% of them seen once, and the ten largest clones take 2.6%. With 2 bases removed from V and 1 base from J, the gap between germline ends came to 5 bases. There are 13 residues in the CDR3. Germline V lookup: CDR1 SNHLY, CDR2 FYNNEI. This clonotype has only a few counts. Its antigen is undetermined. The study's findings and limits: Reactive clonotype counts went from median about 21 after infection to 35 to 40 after vaccination, nonsignificantly.

Time point of the sample: late sampling 161 to 241 days after vaccination in three convalescent patients. Treatment in this sample: roughly 10-day PBMC culture with coronavirus spike peptide pools or control peptides (ViraFEST assay). The source is a human donor who had recovered from COVID-19. The source material was CD4+ T cells from blood, cultured in vitro, sampled about 7 months after SARS-CoV-2 vaccination. The chain is built from TRBV2 and TRBJ2-5; no reliable D call. Here the CDR3 DNA reads TGTGCCAGCAGTGAAAGTTCCCAAGAGACCCAGTACTTC. Protein product: CASSESSQETQYF.